This T cell receptor (beta chain) was profiled in a study of CD8 T cells in Susac syndrome. Trimming removed 1 base from V and 2 bases from J; junction bases left unmatched: 6. This CDR3 has 16 residues. CDR1 and CDR2 (germline): LGHNT, FRNRAP. Random hexamers served to reverse transcribe about 0.5 to 1 ug RNA. The method of amplification for TCR beta CDR3 was immunoSEQ multiplex PCR, covering 54 Vbeta and 13 Jbeta. TCRdb re-analysed the immunoSEQ multiplex PCR reads in MiXCR, keeping a single row per CDR3 protein. The table has about 240,000 distinct CDR3 sequences, 90% to 96% seen once; the top ten hold about 0.1%.

The receptor was derived from a human donor with Susac syndrome. The J gene is TRBJ2-3, the V gene TRBV12-5; 7 nucleotides agree with TRBD2. Sequencing input: CD4+ T cells from PBMCs. The CDR3 loop is CASGLGLATDTDTQYF. In DNA form, the CDR3 reads TGTGCTAGTGGTTTGGGACTAGCCACAGACACAGATACGCAGTATTTT.